This TCR beta chain was sequenced for a study of blood T cell repertoires in COVID-19. Study context: The cDNA or gDNA used as material had been derived from T cells, B-cell-depleted T cells, or PBMCs.

With 3 bases removed from V and 4 bases from J, the gap between germline ends came to 9 bases. The germline gives CDR1 MGHRA, CDR2 YSYEKL. CDR3 length: 13 residues. The protocol was immunoSEQ multiplex PCR, while the TCRdb copy is restricted to in-frame clones and leaves out a portion. There are approximately 250,000 clones in the sample; 84% occur only once, and less than 2% lies in the top ten. A note on this clone: Other DNA sequences in this sample translate to the same CDR3.

The chain joins TRBV4-1 to TRBJ1-1; D gene ambiguous. The sequenced sample was peripheral blood. The TCR originated in a middle-aged woman who had recovered from COVID-19. CDR3 loop: CASSQVRGTEAFF. CDR3 DNA: TGCGCCAGCAGCCAGGTGCGTGGCACTGAAGCTTTCTTT.